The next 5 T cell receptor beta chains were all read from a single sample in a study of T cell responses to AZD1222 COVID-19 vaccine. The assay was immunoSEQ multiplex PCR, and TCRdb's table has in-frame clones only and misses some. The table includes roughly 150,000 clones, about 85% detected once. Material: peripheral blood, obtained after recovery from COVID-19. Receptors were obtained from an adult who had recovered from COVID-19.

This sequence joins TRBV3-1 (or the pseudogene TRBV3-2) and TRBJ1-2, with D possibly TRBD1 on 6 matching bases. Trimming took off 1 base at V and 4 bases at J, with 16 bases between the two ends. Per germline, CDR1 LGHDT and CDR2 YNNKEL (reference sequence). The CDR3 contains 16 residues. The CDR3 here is CASSQGYRGFIYGYTF. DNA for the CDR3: TGTGCCAGCAGCCAAGGGTATAGGGGGTTTATCTATGGCTACACCTTC.

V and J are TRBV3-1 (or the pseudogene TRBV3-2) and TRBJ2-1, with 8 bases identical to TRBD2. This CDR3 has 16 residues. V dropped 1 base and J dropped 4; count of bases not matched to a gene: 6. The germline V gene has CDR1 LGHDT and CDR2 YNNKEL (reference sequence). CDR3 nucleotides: TGTGCCAGCAGCCAAGGTGGTAGCGGGATTTACAATGAGCAGTTCTTC. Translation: CASSQGGSGIYNEQFF.

CDR3 nucleotide sequence: TGTGCCAGCAGCCAAGGGAACCATAACTCCTATAATTCACCCCTCCACTTT. It codes for CASSQGNHNSYNSPLHF. V is TRBV3-1 (or the pseudogene TRBV3-2) and J is TRBJ1-6; D remains unclear. V was trimmed by 1 base and J by 0 bases, leaving 10 bases between them. Germline CDR1 LGHDT, CDR2 YNNKEL (reference sequence). The CDR3 is made up of 17 amino acids.

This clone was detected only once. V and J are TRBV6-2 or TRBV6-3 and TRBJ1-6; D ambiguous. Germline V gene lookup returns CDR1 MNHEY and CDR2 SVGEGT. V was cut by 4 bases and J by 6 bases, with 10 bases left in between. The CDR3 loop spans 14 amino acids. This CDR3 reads CASSSGIGNSPLHF. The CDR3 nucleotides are TGTGCCAGCAGTTCGGGTATTGGTAATTCACCCCTCCACTTT.

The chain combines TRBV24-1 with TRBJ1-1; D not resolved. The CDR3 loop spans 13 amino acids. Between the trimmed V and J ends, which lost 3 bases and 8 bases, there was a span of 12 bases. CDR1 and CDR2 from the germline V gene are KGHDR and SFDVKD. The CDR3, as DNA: TGTGCCACCAGTGATACCTACAGAGCAGAAGCTTTCTTT. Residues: CATSDTYRAEAFF.